The clone carrying this TCR beta chain was counted a few times. Its antigen is unidentified. This specimen belongs to a study of identical twins. Study conclusions and caveats: Out-of-frame beta chain sequences displayed weaker excess sharing between twins.

Trimming removed 7 bases at V and 4 bases at J, with 13 bases between. There are 13 residues in the CDR3. A universal primer site was created by template switching, with the cDNA bearing unique molecular identifiers. TCRdb passed the 5' RACE reads through MiXCR, listing each CDR3 protein once. The sample lists about 730,000 distinct CDR3 sequences, less than 25% occurring once. These data also featured in a second study, about T cells expressing NK-cell markers. That source adds: All TCR beta repertoires analysed originated from sorted CD3+CD56+NKG2C+, CD3+CD56+NKG2C- and CD3+CD56-NKG2C+ T cells. Also leading the CD3+CD56-NKG2C+ fraction in several donors were these clonotypes.

The chain uses TRBV12-3 or TRBV12-4 and TRBJ2-5; D possibly corresponds to TRBD1 (5 bases). This receptor was identified in a woman younger than 35 in good health. Sequenced input: PBMCs. The CDR3 here is CASTLRGSETQYF. The CDR3 DNA reads TGTGCCAGCACCCTAAGGGGTTCAGAGACCCAGTACTTC.